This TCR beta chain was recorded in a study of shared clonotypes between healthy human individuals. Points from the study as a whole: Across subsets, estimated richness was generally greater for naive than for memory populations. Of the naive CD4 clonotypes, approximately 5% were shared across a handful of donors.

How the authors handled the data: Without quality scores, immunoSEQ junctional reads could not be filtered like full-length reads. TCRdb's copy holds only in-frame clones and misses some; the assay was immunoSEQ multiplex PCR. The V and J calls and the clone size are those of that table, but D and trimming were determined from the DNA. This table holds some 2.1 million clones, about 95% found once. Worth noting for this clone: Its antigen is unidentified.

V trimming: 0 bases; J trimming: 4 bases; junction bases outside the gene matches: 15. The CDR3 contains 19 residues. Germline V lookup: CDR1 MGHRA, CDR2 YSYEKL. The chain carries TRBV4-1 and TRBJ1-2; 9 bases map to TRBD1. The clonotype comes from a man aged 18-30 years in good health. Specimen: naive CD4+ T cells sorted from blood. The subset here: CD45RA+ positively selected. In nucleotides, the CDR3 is TGCGCCAGCAGCCAAGATAGAGGTTCGGCCGGGACAGGGATCTATGGCTACACCTTC. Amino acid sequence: CASSQDRGSAGTGIYGYTF.